The 17 T cell receptor beta chains below were found in one sample sequenced in a study of a mutant IDH1 vaccine in newly diagnosed glioma. Indicated time point: week 23, last vaccination. Mutant IDH1 20-mer peptide, at 300 ug, made up each vaccine dose, with topical imiquimod. For these receptors, no antigen is known. Using immunoSEQ multiplex PCR, the repertoire was profiled, and TCRdb retains in-frame clones only, with some absent. The sample records over 55,000 clones, about 81% being singletons. This specimen was PBMCs, taken from a glioma patient whose treatment included an IDH1 peptide vaccine. These receptors were collected from a woman in her thirties or forties with glioma. Some clones in this sample may be carry-over from other donors' samples.

This chain uses TRBV5-1 with TRBJ2-7, with TRBD2 matching over 11 bases. CDR3 length equals 16 residues. CDR1 is SGHRS and CDR2 is YFSETQ in the germline V gene. J gave up 6 bases and V 7 bases, and 15 bases lay outside the gene matches. This chain's CDR3 is CASGRATGLAALEQYF. The CDR3 bases are TGCGCCAGCGGACGAGCGACGGGACTAGCGGCACTCGAGCAGTACTTC.

This chain links TRBV11-2 with TRBJ1-3; D may be TRBD1 (6 bases). Germline CDR1 is SGHAT and CDR2 is FQNNGV. CDR3 length: 15 amino acids. Trimming cost V 8 bases and J 2 bases, with 16 bases left between them. The CDR3 DNA reads TGTGCCAGCGGGGGGGGCCGGGGAACTGGAAACACCATATATTTT. Translation: CASGGGRGTGNTIYF.

This clone was seen a few times. The chain couples TRBV18 to TRBJ2-3; D gene ambiguous. This CDR3 comprises 14 residues. V lost 9 bases to trimming and J lost 4 bases, with 17 bases between them. CDR1 and CDR2 from the germline V gene are KGHSH and LQKENI. CDR3 residues: CASLQSTSSDTQYF. The CDR3 region has the DNA TGTGCCAGTCTACAATCAACCAGCTCAGATACGCAGTATTTT.

This clone was detected only a few times. The chain uses TRBV7-9 and TRBJ1-1; D not resolved. Germline loops: CDR1 SEHNR, CDR2 FQNEAQ (reference sequence). The CDR3 sequence is 13 residues long. Trimming removed 6 bases at V and 0 bases at J, with 8 bases between. This CDR3 reads CASSLGMNTEAFF. CDR3 sequence (DNA): TGTGCCAGCAGTTTGGGGATGAACACTGAAGCTTTCTTT.

This clone came up once. The CDR3 is CAVQNLDLHEQYF. The CDR3 bases are TGTGCCGTACAGAACTTAGACCTCCACGAGCAGTACTTC. The V and J genes are TRBV6-5 and TRBJ2-7; D not resolved. V was pared by 11 bases and J by 5 bases, with 19 bases between. The CDR3 consists of 13 residues. Germline V gives CDR1 MNHEY, CDR2 SVGAGI.

The genes are TRBV5-1 and TRBJ2-7; D remains unclear. V was shortened by 4 bases and J by 4 bases, with 18 bases between the two germline ends. CDR3 length equals 15 residues. Germline V gene lookup returns CDR1 SGHRS and CDR2 YFSETQ. CDR3 in DNA: TGCGCCAGCAGCGAAGGACCAAAGCCGAATTACGAGCAGTACTTC. It specifies CASSEGPKPNYEQYF.

The chain carries TRBV2 and TRBJ2-3; 9 nucleotides agree with TRBD2. Germline CDR1 reads SNHLY; CDR2 reads FYNNEI. Trimming removed 6 bases from V and 4 bases from J; junction bases left unmatched: 17. The CDR3 runs to 18 residues. The DNA for the CDR3 is TGTGCCAGCAGGGCGACTCCGGCGGGGGGGCCTCGTCCAGATACGCAGTATTTT. Residues: CASRATPAGGPRPDTQYF.

The rearrangement joins TRBV5-1 to TRBJ2-5; perhaps TRBD2 as D (6 bases). Germline V lookup: CDR1 SGHRS, CDR2 YFSETQ. V lost 0 bases and J lost 2, with 11 bases in between. The CDR3 length is 15 residues. Written as DNA, the CDR3 is TGCGCCAGCAGCTTGGGTAGTAGCGGACAAGAGACCCAGTACTTC. It is translated as CASSLGSSGQETQYF.

A few counts support this clone. This chain links TRBV2 with TRBJ1-6, with D uncertain. The CDR3 covers 16 residues. The V gene lost 4 bases and the J gene lost 5 bases, with 15 bases spanning the gap. The V gene's germline CDR1 is SNHLY and CDR2 FYNNEI. Here the CDR3 reads CASSVDPGEDNSPLHF. In DNA, the CDR3 is TGTGCCAGCAGTGTGGACCCTGGGGAGGATAATTCACCCCTCCACTTT.

The rearrangement uses TRBV5-1 and TRBJ1-2, with TRBD1 matching 8 bases. The CDR3 sequence is 14 residues long. V was pared by 4 bases and J by 4 bases, with 6 bases of the junction left unmatched. Germline CDR1 reads SGHRS; CDR2 reads YFSETQ. CDR3 amino acids: CASSGQGTAYGYTF. DNA of the CDR3: TGCGCCAGCAGCGGACAGGGAACCGCCTATGGCTACACCTTC. The full variable domain, in which reference TRBV5-1 and TRBJ1-2 provide the parts outside the CDR3, is KAGVTQTPRYLIKTRGQQVTLSCSPISGHRSVSWYQQTPGQGLQFLFEYFSETQRNKGNFPGRFSGRQFSNSRSEMNVSTLELGDSALYLCASSGQGTAYGYTFGSGTRLTVV.

About this clone itself: One end of the junction varies from germline; a read error may be responsible. The chain joins TRBV6-1 to TRBJ1-1; perhaps TRBD1 as D (6 bases). The CDR3 is 13 amino acids. Germline V gene lookup returns CDR1 MNHNS and CDR2 SASEGT. CDR3 DNA: TGTGCCAGCAGCGACGTCCGACAGACAGGCCGCTCCTTT. It encodes CASSDVRQTGRSF.

V usage is TRBV9 and J usage is TRBJ1-2, with 8 bases fitting TRBD1. Germline CDR1 reads SGDLS; CDR2 reads YYNGEE. J lost 6 bases, V lost 4 bases, and 8 bases had no gene match. This CDR3 has 14 residues. CDR3 coding DNA: TGTGCCAGCAGCTCCGACAGGGGAAGGAATGGCTACACCTTC. This encodes CASSSDRGRNGYTF. Combining the CDR3 with reference TRBV9 and TRBJ1-2 gives the whole variable domain DSGVTQTPKHLITATGQRVTLRCSPRSGDLSVYWYQQSLDQGLQFLIQYYNGEERAKGNILERFSAQQFPDLHSELNLSSLELGDSALYFCASSSDRGRNGYTFGSGTRLTVV.

The CDR3 DNA reads TGTGCCACCAGCAGAGGTAGCGGGGTAGGCAATGAGCAGTTCTTC. This sequence encodes CATSRGSGVGNEQFF. The chain joins TRBV15 to TRBJ2-1, with 8 bases fitting TRBD2. Trimming cost V 1 base and J 6 bases; bases outside gene matches: 5. This CDR3 is 15 amino acids long. Germline CDR1 LNHNV, CDR2 YYDKDF (reference sequence).

The chain links TRBV4-1 to TRBJ1-2, with 7 bases lining up with TRBD1. The CDR3 has 18 residues. CDR1 is MGHRA, CDR2 YSYEKL, per germline. The junction had 14 bases not matched to a gene; V was cut back by 1 base and J by 3 bases. For the CDR3, the DNA is TGCGCCAGCAGCCAAGTCCTACGGGGAGGGGGCCGTGACTATGGCTACACCTTC. It specifies CASSQVLRGGGRDYGYTF.

The chain uses TRBV18 and TRBJ1-1; 7 bases are a match to TRBD1. Trimming took 4 bases from V and 4 from J; bases not matched to a gene: 9. The CDR3 has 15 amino acids. The germline CDR1 and CDR2 sequences are KGHSH and LQKENI. The CDR3 loop is CASSLNRDRVTEAFF. In DNA, the CDR3 is TGTGCCAGCTCACTCAACCGAGACAGGGTCACTGAAGCTTTCTTT.

V is TRBV6-1 and J is TRBJ1-5; perhaps TRBD1 as D (6 bases). The V gene's germline CDR1 is MNHNS and CDR2 SASEGT. The CDR3 totals 13 residues. The V end was cut by 4 bases, the J end by 7 bases, with 11 bases between. The CDR3 sequence is CASSGRGQQPQHF. CDR3 DNA sequence: TGTGCCAGCAGTGGGAGGGGACAACAGCCCCAGCATTTT.

The V call is TRBV2, the J call TRBJ2-7, with a weak D call TRBD1 (6 bases). V lost 7 bases and J lost 6, with 16 bases in between. CDR1 and CDR2 (germline): SNHLY, FYNNEI. The CDR3 is made up of 13 amino acids. The CDR3: CASTQDSYSEQYF. In nucleotides, the CDR3 is TGTGCCAGCACCCAGGACAGCTACTCCGAGCAGTACTTC.